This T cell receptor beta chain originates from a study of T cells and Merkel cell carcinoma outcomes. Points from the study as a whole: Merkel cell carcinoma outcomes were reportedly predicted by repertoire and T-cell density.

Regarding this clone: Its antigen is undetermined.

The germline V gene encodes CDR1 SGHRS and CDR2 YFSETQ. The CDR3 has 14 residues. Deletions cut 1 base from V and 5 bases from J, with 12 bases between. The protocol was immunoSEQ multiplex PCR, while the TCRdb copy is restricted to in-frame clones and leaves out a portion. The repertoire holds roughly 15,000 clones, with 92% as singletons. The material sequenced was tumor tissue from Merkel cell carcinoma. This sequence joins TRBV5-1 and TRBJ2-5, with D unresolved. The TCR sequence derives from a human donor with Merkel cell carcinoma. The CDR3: CASSLNRDVETQYF. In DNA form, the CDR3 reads TGCGCCAGCAGCTTGAATAGGGATGTCGAGACCCAGTACTTC. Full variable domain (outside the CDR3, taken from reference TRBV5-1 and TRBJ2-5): KAGVTQTPRYLIKTRGQQVTLSCSPISGHRSVSWYQQTPGQGLQFLFEYFSETQRNKGNFPGRFSGRQFSNSRSEMNVSTLELGDSALYLCASSLNRDVETQYFGPGTRLLVL.